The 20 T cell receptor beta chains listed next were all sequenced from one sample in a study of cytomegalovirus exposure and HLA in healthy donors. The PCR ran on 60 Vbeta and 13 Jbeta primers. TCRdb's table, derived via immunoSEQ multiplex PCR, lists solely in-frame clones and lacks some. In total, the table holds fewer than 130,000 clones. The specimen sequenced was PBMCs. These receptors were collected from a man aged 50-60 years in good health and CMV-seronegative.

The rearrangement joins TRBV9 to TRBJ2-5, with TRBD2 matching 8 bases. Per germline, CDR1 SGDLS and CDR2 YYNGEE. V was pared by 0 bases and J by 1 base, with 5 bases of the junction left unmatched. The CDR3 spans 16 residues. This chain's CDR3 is CASSVGAGGGQETQYF. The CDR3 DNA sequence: TGTGCCAGCAGCGTAGGGGCGGGAGGAGGCCAAGAGACCCAGTACTTC.

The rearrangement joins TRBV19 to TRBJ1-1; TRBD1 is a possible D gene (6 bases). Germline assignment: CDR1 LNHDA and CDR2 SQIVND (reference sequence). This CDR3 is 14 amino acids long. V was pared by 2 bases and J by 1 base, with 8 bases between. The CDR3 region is CASSITGTNTEAFF. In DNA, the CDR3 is TGTGCCAGTAGTATAACAGGGACGAACACTGAAGCTTTCTTT.

The DNA of the CDR3 is TGTGCCAGCTCACCGGACAGGGTTGACACCGGGGAGCTGTTTTTT. Encoded protein: CASSPDRVDTGELFF. The genes are TRBV18 and TRBJ2-2, with 8 nucleotides matching TRBD1. The CDR3 consists of 15 residues. V lost 3 bases to trimming and J lost 3 bases; unmatched junction nucleotides: 3. Looked up from germline, CDR1 is KGHSH and CDR2 is LQKENI.

CDR3 in amino acids: CASSLTGVFEQYF. The CDR3 DNA reads TGTGCCAGCAGTTTGACGGGGGTTTTTGAGCAGTACTTC. The genes are TRBV6-5 and TRBJ2-7, with a weak D call TRBD2 (6 bases). Germline CDR1 is MNHEY and CDR2 is SVGAGI. This CDR3 spans 13 amino acids. V was trimmed by 4 bases and J by 7 bases, leaving 14 bases between them.

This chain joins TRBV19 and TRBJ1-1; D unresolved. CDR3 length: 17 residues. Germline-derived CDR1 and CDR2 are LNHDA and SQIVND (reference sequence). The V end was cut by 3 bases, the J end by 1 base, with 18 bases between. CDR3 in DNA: TGTGCCAGTAGTATCCCGACACTTGAAAGACAGAACACTGAAGCTTTCTTT. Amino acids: CASSIPTLERQNTEAFF.

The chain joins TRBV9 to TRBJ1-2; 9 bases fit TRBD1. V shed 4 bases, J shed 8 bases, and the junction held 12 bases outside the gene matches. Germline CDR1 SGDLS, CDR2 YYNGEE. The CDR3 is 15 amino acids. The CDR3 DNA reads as TGTGCCAGCAGCCTCGAACAGGGGGCGCGGGGGGGCTACACCTTC. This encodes CASSLEQGARGGYTF.

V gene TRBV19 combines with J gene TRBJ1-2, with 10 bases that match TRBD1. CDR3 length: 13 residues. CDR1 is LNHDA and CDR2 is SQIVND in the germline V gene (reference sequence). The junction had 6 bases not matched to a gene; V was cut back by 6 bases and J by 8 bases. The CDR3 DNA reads TGTGCCAGTAGCCGGACAGGGGGAGGAGGCTACACCTTC. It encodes CASSRTGGGGYTF. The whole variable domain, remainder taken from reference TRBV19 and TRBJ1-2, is DGGITQSPKYLFRKEGQNVTLSCEQNLNHDAMYWYRQDPGQGLRLIYYSQIVNDFQKGDIAEGYSVSREKKESFPLTVTSAQKNPTAFYLCASSRTGGGGYTFGSGTRLTVV.

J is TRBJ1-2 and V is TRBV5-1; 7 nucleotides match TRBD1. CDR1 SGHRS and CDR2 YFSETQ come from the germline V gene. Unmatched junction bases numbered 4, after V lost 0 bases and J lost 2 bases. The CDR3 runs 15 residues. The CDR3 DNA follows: TGCGCCAGCAGCTTGGGGACAGGTATCAACTATGGCTACACCTTC. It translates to CASSLGTGINYGYTF.

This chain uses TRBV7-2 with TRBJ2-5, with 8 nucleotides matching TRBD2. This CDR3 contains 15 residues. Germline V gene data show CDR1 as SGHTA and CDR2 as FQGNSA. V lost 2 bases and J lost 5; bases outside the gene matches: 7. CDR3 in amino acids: CASSLWRGAGETQYF. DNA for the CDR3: TGTGCCAGCAGCTTATGGCGGGGGGCAGGTGAGACCCAGTACTTC.

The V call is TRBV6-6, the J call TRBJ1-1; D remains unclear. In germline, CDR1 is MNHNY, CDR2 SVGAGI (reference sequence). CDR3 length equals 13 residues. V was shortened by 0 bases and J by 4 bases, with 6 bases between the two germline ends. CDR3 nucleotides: TGTGCCAGCAGTTACTCGGGCCTCACTGAAGCTTTCTTT. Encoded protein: CASSYSGLTEAFF.

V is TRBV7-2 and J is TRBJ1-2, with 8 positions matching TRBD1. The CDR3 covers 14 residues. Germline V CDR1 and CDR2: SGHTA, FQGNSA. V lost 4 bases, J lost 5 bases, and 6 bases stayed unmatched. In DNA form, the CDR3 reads TGTGCCAGCAGCTACCGGGACAGGTCTTATGGCTACACCTTC. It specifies CASSYRDRSYGYTF.

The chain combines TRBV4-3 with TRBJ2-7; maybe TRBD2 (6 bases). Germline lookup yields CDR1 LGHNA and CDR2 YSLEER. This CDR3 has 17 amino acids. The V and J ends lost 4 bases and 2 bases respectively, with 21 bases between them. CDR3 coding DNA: TGCGCCAGCAGCCGAGGCGGGGCCGATCTCGGCGCCTACGAGCAGTACTTC. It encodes CASSRGGADLGAYEQYF.

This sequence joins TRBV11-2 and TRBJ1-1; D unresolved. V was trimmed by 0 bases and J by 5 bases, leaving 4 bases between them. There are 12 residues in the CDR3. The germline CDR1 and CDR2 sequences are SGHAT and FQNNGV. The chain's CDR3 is CASSLDRTEAFF. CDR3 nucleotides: TGTGCCAGCAGCTTAGATCGTACTGAAGCTTTCTTT. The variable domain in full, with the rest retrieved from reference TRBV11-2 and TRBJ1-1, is EAGVAQSPRYKIIEKRQSVAFWCNPISGHATLYWYQQILGQGPKLLIQFQNNGVVDDSQLPKDRFSAERLKGVDSTLKIQPAKLEDSAVYLCASSLDRTEAFFGQGTRLTVV.

The CDR3: CASSFPGGGAYEQYF. For the CDR3, the DNA is TGTGCCAGCAGCTTCCCGGGGGGGGGCGCCTACGAGCAGTACTTC. This chain uses TRBV7-2 with TRBJ2-7; TRBD2 matches 8 bases. Germline V gene lookup returns CDR1 SGHTA and CDR2 FQGNSA. V dropped 3 bases and J dropped 2; count of bases not matched to a gene: 6. The CDR3 has 15 amino acids.

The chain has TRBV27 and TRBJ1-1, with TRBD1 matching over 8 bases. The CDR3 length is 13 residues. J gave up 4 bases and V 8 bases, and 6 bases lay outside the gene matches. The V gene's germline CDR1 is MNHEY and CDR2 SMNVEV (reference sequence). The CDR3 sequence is CASSHRGVTEAFF. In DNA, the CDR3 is TGTGCCAGCTCCCACAGGGGGGTCACTGAAGCTTTCTTT.

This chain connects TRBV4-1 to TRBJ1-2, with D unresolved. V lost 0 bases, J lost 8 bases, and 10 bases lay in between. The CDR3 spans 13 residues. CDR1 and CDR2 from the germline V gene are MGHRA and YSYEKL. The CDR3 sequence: CASSQERSSGYTF. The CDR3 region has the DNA TGCGCCAGCAGCCAAGAACGGTCAAGCGGCTACACCTTC.

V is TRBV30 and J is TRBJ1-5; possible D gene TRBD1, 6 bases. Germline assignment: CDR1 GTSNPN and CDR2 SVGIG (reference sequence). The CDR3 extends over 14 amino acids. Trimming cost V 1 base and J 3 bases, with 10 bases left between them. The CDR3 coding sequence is TGTGCCTGGAGTGCACAGGGTTTCAATCAGCCCCAGCATTTT. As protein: CAWSAQGFNQPQHF.

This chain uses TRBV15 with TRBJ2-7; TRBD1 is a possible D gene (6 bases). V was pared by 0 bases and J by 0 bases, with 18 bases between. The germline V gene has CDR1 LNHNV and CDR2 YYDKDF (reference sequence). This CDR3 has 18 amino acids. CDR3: CATSRDRLTDRNSYEQYF. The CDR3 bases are TGTGCCACCAGCAGAGATCGCTTGACGGACAGAAACTCCTACGAGCAGTACTTC.

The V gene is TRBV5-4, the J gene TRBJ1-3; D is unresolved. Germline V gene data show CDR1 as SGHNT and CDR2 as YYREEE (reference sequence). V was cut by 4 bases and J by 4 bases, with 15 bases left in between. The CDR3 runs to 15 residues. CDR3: CASSNQNWAGNTIYF. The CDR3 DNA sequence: TGTGCCAGCAGCAACCAAAACTGGGCGGGAAACACCATATATTTT.

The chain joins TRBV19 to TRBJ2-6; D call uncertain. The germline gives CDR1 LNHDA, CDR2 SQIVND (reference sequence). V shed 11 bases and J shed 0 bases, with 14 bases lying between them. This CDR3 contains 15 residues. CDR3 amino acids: CASQATVSGANVLTF. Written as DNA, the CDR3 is TGTGCCTCCCAGGCAACGGTCTCTGGGGCCAACGTCCTGACTTTC.